The clone carrying this T cell receptor (beta chain) was seen a few times. The data derive from a study of regulatory T cells in long-lasting Graves disease. Time point defined: newly diagnosed GD, antithyroid drugs for less than 3 months. PBMCs were the source of the RNA used for TCR sequencing. Library construction for TCR beta used iRepertoire HTBI primers and Arm-PCR of CDR3 regions. TCRdb redid the calling of the multiplex PCR reads with MiXCR, one entry per CDR3 protein. This sample has a few hundred thousand distinct CDR3 sequences, with about 13% found just once. Per germline, CDR1 KGHDR and CDR2 SFDVKD. The CDR3 totals 17 residues. The junction had 10 bases not matched to a gene; V was cut back by 0 bases and J by 7 bases. The data were also submitted as part of a second study, on T cells in Graves' hyperthyroidism and ophthalmopathy.

The TCR comes from a man aged 30 to 39 with Graves disease. The sample consisted of peripheral blood mononuclear cells (PBMCs), taken at new diagnosis, from a patient treated with antithyroid drugs. The gene calls are TRBV24-1 and TRBJ2-2, with TRBD2 matching over 7 bases. This chain's CDR3 is CATSDLRSSGYVGELFF. The CDR3 DNA reads as TGTGCCACCAGTGATTTGCGGAGTAGCGGGTACGTCGGGGAGCTGTTTTTT.